Presented here are 19 T cell receptor beta chains from one specimen sequenced in a study of spatial heterogeneity in lung cancer. TCRdb called the 5' RACE reads again in MiXCR, with one record for every CDR3 protein. The repertoire holds about 4,400 distinct CDR3 sequences, with around 21% as singletons. Time point defined: sample taken at primary tumor resection. Researchers sequenced whole RNA taken from tumor, nontumor lung or frozen PBMC without sorting. Source: normal lung tissue next to the tumor, taken at surgery. Source of these receptors: a female donor with early-stage non-small cell lung cancer.

As for this clonotype: Because the library targeted alpha chains, this beta chain is an off-target read whose size means little. V is TRBV6-5 and J is TRBJ1-5, with D possibly being TRBD1 (5 bases). Deletions cut 8 bases from V and 6 bases from J, with 14 bases between. CDR3 size: 13 residues. CDR1 is MNHEY and CDR2 is SVGAGI in the germline V gene. DNA of the CDR3: TGTGCCAGCGCCCGAGGGGCTGGTCAGCCCCAGCATTTT. Its protein is CASARGAGQPQHF.

On this clonotype itself: This beta chain is an unintended read in a library built for alpha chains; its size means little. The chain has TRBV29-1 and TRBJ2-5; tentatively, D is TRBD1 (6 bases). The CDR3 length is 13 residues. V shed 7 bases and J shed 4 bases, with 16 bases lying between them. Germline CDR1 is SQVTM and CDR2 is ANQGSEA. In DNA, the CDR3 is TGCAGCGGTGATAGGGGGATAGGAGAGACCCAGTACTTC. Protein: CSGDRGIGETQYF.

This clonotype was recorded many times. This beta chain is off target for a library built for alpha chains, so its abundance means little. The V gene is TRBV29-1, the J gene TRBJ1-4; 8 nucleotides agree with TRBD1. The V and J ends lost 7 bases and 5 bases, in that order; junction bases with no gene match: 6. This CDR3 region has 13 residues. Germline CDR1 SQVTM, CDR2 ANQGSEA. The CDR3 here is CSGRQGLNEKLFF. CDR3 in DNA: TGCAGCGGTAGACAGGGGCTGAATGAAAAACTGTTTTTT.

By proportion, this clonotype is large. This beta chain is an off-target read within a library intended for alpha chains, so its frequency means little. The chain recombines TRBV29-1 with TRBJ2-3; D is possibly TRBD1 (6 bases). V was cut by 1 base and J by 10 bases, with 18 bases left in between. Germline V gene data show CDR1 as SQVTM and CDR2 as ANQGSEA. The CDR3 consists of 14 residues. DNA of the CDR3: TGCAGCGTTGAAGGGGGCGACAGGTCCTTGGCGCAGTATTTT. Its translation: CSVEGGDRSLAQYF.

As for this clonotype: This beta chain represents an off-target read in a library built for alpha chains; its size is of limited meaning. V is TRBV4-3 and J is TRBJ2-1; 7 positions match TRBD1. CDR3 length: 15 residues. V shed 5 bases, J shed 5 bases, and the junction held 9 bases outside the gene matches. Per the germline V gene, CDR1 is LGHNA and CDR2 is YSLEER. CDR3 region: CASSFRQGFDNEQFF. The CDR3 DNA follows: TGCGCCAGCAGCTTCCGACAGGGTTTCGACAATGAGCAGTTCTTC.

This clonotype has at least ten counts. This beta chain appears as a stray read in a library generated for alpha chains; its size is not informative. V usage is TRBV20-1 and J usage is TRBJ2-1, with a weak D call TRBD1 (6 bases). Trimming stripped 3 bases from V and 9 bases from J, with 15 bases between. The CDR3 consists of 13 residues. CDR1 DFQATT and CDR2 SNEGSKA come from the germline V gene (reference sequence). The CDR3 region is CSASREGVTEQFF. CDR3 in DNA: TGCAGTGCTAGTAGAGAGGGGGTCACTGAGCAGTTCTTC.

This clonotype ranks as medium-sized. This beta chain is a stray sequence in a library constructed for alpha chains; its clone size is not meaningful. The chain employs TRBV28 and TRBJ2-2; a weak D match, TRBD2 (6 bases). Deletions cut 5 bases from V and 1 base from J, with 29 bases between. Per the germline V gene, CDR1 is MDHEN and CDR2 is SYDVKM. CDR3 length: 21 amino acids. DNA for the CDR3: TGTGCCAGCAGTCCTTTGTACAAAGAAGTTCGGCCGGGGGAGAACACCGGGGAGCTGTTTTTT. Translation gives CASSPLYKEVRPGENTGELFF.

This clonotype was seen more than once but under ten times. The library was built for alpha chains, so this beta chain is an off-target read and its size means little. The V call is TRBV11-2, the J call TRBJ2-3, with D perhaps assigned TRBD1 or TRBD2 (7 bases each). CDR3 length: 16 amino acids. CDR1 SGHAT and CDR2 FQNNGV come from the germline V gene. V was shortened by 5 bases and J by 4 bases, with 19 bases between the two germline ends. This CDR3 is CASSPQGGGRSDTQYF. DNA for the CDR3: TGTGCCAGCAGCCCCCAGGGGGGGGGGCGATCAGATACGCAGTATTTT. Drawing the rest from reference TRBV11-2 and TRBJ2-3, the complete variable domain is EAGVAQSPRYKIIEKRQSVAFWCNPISGHATLYWYQQILGQGPKLLIQFQNNGVVDDSQLPKDRFSAERLKGVDSTLKIQPAKLEDSAVYLCASSPQGGGRSDTQYFGPGTRLTVL.

This clonotype is medium-sized within its sample. This beta chain came through as a stray read in a library set up for alpha chains, and its size says little. This chain links TRBV20-1 with TRBJ2-3, with D unresolved. This CDR3 has 12 residues. Trimming took off 0 bases at V and 4 bases at J, with 5 bases between the two ends. CDR1 and CDR2 from the germline V gene are DFQATT and SNEGSKA (reference sequence). The CDR3 reads CSARDSPDTQYF. The CDR3 nucleotides read TGCAGTGCTAGAGATAGCCCAGATACGCAGTATTTT.

About this clonotype: A library prepared for alpha chains yielded this beta chain as an off-target read; its size is of little meaning. The chain combines TRBV20-1 with TRBJ2-2, with 8 bases matching TRBD1. CDR1 is DFQATT and CDR2 is SNEGSKA in the germline V gene (reference sequence). With V trimmed by 2 bases and J by 7 bases, 3 bases remained unmatched. The CDR3 covers 13 residues. The CDR3 bases are TGCAGTGCTAGACAGGGGGCGAACGGGGAGCTGTTTTTT. Its protein is CSARQGANGELFF.

This clonotype is medium-sized by share. This beta chain is an off-target read within a library intended for alpha chains, so its frequency means little. This chain connects TRBV28 to TRBJ2-7, with a weak D call TRBD2 (5 bases). With 11 bases removed from V and 0 bases from J, the gap between germline ends came to 17 bases. This CDR3 region has 14 residues. The germline V gene encodes CDR1 MDHEN and CDR2 SYDVKM. The CDR3 bases are TGTGCCGCCCTTCGGACTGGCAACTCCTACGAGCAGTACTTC. This encodes CAALRTGNSYEQYF.

This clonotype is medium-sized within its sample. The size of this beta chain means little, since it is a stray read in a library made for alpha chains. This chain uses TRBV6-5 with TRBJ2-7; tentative D call: TRBD1 (6 bases). This CDR3 is 13 amino acids long. Germline V gene sequence: CDR1 MNHEY, CDR2 SVGAGI. V lost 0 bases to trimming and J lost 3 bases, with 6 bases between them. Here the CDR3 reads CASSYSRGYEQYF. Here the CDR3 DNA reads TGTGCCAGCAGTTACTCCAGGGGCTACGAGCAGTACTTC.

This clonotype ranks as medium-sized. As an off-target read in a library built for alpha chains, this beta chain has a frequency of little significance. The chain uses TRBV20-1 and TRBJ2-7; D may correspond to TRBD1 or TRBD2 (5 bases each). Between the trimmed V and J ends, which lost 3 bases and 4 bases, there was a span of 16 bases. Per the germline V gene, CDR1 is DFQATT and CDR2 is SNEGSKA (reference sequence). This CDR3 has 14 residues. CDR3 residues: CSARRDPASYEQYF. In nucleotides, the CDR3 is TGCAGTGCTAGGAGGGACCCCGCTAGTTACGAGCAGTACTTC.

As for this clonotype: At one of its ends the junction is not consistent with the germline gene, which may arise from a read error. As an off-target read in a library built for alpha chains, this beta chain has a frequency of little significance. The chain employs TRBV6-2 or TRBV6-3 and TRBJ2-3; no definite D call. This CDR3 is built from 13 residues. Germline V CDR1 and CDR2: MNHEY, SVGEGT. The chain's CDR3 is CASSRRPNTRGDF. The CDR3 bases are TGTGCCAGCAGTAGACGGCCAAACACGAGAGGAGATTTT.

By proportion, this clonotype is medium-sized. This beta chain was picked up by a library intended for alpha chains and is off target, so its count carries little meaning. The genes are TRBV6-5 and TRBJ1-6, with D hard to call. CDR1 and CDR2 from the germline V gene are MNHEY and SVGAGI. V dropped 8 bases and J dropped 8 bases, with 13 bases sitting between them. The CDR3 consists of 13 residues. CDR3 sequence (DNA): TGTGCCAGCGCTAGAGTGTTGGATTCACCCCTCCACTTT. This translates into CASARVLDSPLHF.

This clonotype was observed at least ten times. The library was designed around alpha chains, so this beta chain is a stray read whose abundance carries little weight. The chain carries TRBV20-1 and TRBJ2-7, with TRBD2 as a possible D gene (6 bases). The CDR3 contains 15 residues. Germline loops: CDR1 DFQATT, CDR2 SNEGSKA (reference sequence). V was clipped by 5 bases and J by 1 base, with 18 bases between them. The CDR3 reads CSAQQGRGPSYEQYF. DNA of the CDR3: TGCAGTGCTCAACAAGGGCGGGGACCATCCTACGAGCAGTACTTC.

Many counts were recorded for this clonotype. Because the library targeted alpha chains, this beta chain is an off-target read whose size means little. V and J are TRBV7-8 and TRBJ2-5; 8 bases align to TRBD2. CDR1 is SGHVS and CDR2 is FQNEAQ in the germline V gene. The CDR3 runs to 14 residues. The V and J ends lost 5 bases and 1 base, in that order; junction bases with no gene match: 3. CDR3 sequence: CASSPGGAQETQYF. CDR3 in DNA: TGTGCCAGCAGCCCGGGGGGGGCCCAAGAGACCCAGTACTTC. Using reference TRBV7-8 and TRBJ2-5 for the parts outside the CDR3, the full variable domain is GAGVSQSPRYKVAKRGQDVALRCDPISGHVSLFWYQQALGQGPEFLTYFQNEAQLDKSGLPSDRFFAERPEGSVSTLKIQRTQQEDSAVYLCASSPGGAQETQYFGPGTRLLVL.

A word on this clonotype: This beta chain came through as a stray read in a library set up for alpha chains, and its size says little. The chain employs TRBV5-1 and TRBJ2-3, with TRBD2 matching over 9 bases. CDR3 length equals 17 residues. Germline V gene sequence: CDR1 SGHRS, CDR2 YFSETQ. V trimming: 4 bases; J trimming: 2 bases; junction bases outside the gene matches: 11. CDR3 protein: CASSPLQRGASTDTQYF. Here the CDR3 DNA reads TGCGCCAGCAGCCCGCTCCAGCGGGGGGCATCCACAGATACGCAGTATTTT.

In this sample, this clonotype turned up a few times. A library prepared for alpha chains yielded this beta chain as an off-target read; its size is of little meaning. This rearrangement joins TRBV27 to TRBJ2-3, with TRBD2 matching over 15 bases. Trimming took 4 bases from V and 0 from J; bases not matched to a gene: 5. CDR3 size: 18 residues. From germline, CDR1 is MNHEY and CDR2 SMNVEV (reference sequence). For the CDR3, the DNA is TGTGCCAGCAGTTCCGGGACTAGCGGGAGGTCTAGCACAGATACGCAGTATTTT. Residues: CASSSGTSGRSSTDTQYF.